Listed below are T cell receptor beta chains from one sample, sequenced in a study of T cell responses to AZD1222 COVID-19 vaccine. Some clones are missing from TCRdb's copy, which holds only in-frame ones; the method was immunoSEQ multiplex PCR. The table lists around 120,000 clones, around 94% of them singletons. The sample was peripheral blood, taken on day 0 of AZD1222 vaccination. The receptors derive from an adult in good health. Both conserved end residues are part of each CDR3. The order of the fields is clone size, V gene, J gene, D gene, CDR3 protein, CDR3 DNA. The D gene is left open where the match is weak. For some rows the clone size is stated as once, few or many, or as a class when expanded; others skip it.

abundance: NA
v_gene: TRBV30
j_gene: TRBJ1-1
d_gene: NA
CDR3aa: CAWDGGAPNTEAFF
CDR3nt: TGTGCCTGGGACGGCGGGGCCCCGAACACTGAAGCTTTCTTT

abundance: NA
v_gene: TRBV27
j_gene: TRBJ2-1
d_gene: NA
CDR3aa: CASSLDGVSSYNEQFF
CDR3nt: TGTGCCAGCAGTCTTGACGGGGTTAGCTCCTACAATGAGCAGTTCTTC

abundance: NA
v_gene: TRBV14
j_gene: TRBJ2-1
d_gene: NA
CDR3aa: CASSPGPAWRNEQFF
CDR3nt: TGTGCCAGCAGCCCCGGGCCCGCCTGGCGGAATGAGCAGTTCTTC

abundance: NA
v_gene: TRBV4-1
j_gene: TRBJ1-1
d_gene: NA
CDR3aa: CASTQGGEAFF
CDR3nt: TGCGCCAGCACCCAGGGCGGTGAAGCTTTCTTT

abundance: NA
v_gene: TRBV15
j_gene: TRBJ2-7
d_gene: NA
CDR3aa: CATSRDTREQYF
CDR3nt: TGTGCCACCAGCAGAGATACCCGTGAGCAGTACTTC

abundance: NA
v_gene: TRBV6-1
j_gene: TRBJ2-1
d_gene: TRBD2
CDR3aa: CASSEAGIGGFNEQFF
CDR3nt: TGTGCCAGCAGTGAAGCTGGGATCGGGGGGTTTAATGAGCAGTTCTTC

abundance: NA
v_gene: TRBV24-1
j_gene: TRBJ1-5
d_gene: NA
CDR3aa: CATSDHRGGEDNQPQHF
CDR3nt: TGTGCCACCAGTGACCATAGGGGGGGGGAAGACAATCAGCCCCAGCATTTT

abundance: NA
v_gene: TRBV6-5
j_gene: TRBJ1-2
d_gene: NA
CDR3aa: CASSYSHGSSGYTF
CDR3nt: TGTGCCAGCAGTTACTCCCACGGCAGTTCTGGCTACACCTTC

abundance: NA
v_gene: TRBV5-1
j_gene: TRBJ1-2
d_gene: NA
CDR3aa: CASSGENYGYTF
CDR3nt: TGCGCCAGCAGCGGGGAGAACTATGGCTACACCTTC

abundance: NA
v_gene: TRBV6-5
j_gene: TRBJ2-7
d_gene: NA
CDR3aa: CASSYRQTYEQYF
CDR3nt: TGTGCCAGCAGTTACAGGCAAACCTACGAGCAGTACTTC

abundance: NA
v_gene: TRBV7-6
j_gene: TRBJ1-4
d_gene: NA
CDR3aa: CASSFDTPATNEKLFF
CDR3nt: TGTGCCAGCAGCTTTGACACCCCCGCAACTAATGAAAAACTGTTTTTT

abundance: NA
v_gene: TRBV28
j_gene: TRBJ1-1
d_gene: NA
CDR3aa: CASSLTQGNTEAFF
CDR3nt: TGTGCCAGCAGTTTAACCCAGGGGAACACTGAAGCTTTCTTT

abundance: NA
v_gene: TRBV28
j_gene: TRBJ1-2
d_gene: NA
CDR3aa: CASSWEGNYGYTF
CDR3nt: TGTGCCAGCAGTTGGGAGGGGAACTATGGCTACACCTTC

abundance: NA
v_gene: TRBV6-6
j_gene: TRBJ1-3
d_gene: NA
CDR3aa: CASSPSEVEAGNTIYF
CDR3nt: TGTGCCAGCAGCCCTTCTGAAGTGGAGGCTGGAAACACCATATATTTT

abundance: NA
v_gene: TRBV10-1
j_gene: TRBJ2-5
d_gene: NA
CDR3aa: CASSESLGRETQYF
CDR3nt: TGCGCCAGCAGTGAGTCGTTGGGACGAGAGACCCAGTACTTC

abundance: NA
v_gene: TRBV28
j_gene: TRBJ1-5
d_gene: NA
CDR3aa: CASSLFQGGQPQHF
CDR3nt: TGTGCCAGCAGTTTATTCCAGGGTGGCCAGCCCCAGCATTTT

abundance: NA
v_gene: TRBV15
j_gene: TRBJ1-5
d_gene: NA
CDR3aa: CATSRSSGYSNQPQHF
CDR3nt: TGTGCCACCAGCAGATCCTCGGGTTATAGCAATCAGCCCCAGCATTTT

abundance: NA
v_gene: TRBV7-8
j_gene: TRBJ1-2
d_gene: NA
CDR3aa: CASSSYGGINYGYTF
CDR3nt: TGTGCCAGCAGCTCCTATGGGGGGATTAACTATGGCTACACCTTC

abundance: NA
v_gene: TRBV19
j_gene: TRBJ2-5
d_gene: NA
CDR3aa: CASSIAGEWQETQYF
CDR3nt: TGTGCCAGTAGTATAGCGGGAGAATGGCAAGAGACCCAGTACTTC

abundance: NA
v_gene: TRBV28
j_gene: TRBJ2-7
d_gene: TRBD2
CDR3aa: CASSLWGGRERYEQYF
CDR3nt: TGTGCCAGCAGTTTATGGGGCGGGAGGGAGAGATACGAGCAGTACTTC

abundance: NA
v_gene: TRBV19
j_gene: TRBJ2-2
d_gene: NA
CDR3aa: CASSIDRGTGELFF
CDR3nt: TGTGCCAGTAGTATCGATCGGGGGACCGGGGAGCTGTTTTTT

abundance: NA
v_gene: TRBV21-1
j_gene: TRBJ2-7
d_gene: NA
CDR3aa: CASSKLPRGPEQYF
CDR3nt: TGTGCCAGCAGCAAATTGCCAAGGGGACCCGAGCAGTACTTC

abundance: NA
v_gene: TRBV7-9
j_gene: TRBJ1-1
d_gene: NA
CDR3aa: CASSFSNTEAFF
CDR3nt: TGTGCCAGCAGCTTTTCCAACACTGAAGCTTTCTTT

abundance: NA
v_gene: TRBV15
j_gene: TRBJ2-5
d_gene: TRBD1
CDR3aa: CATSSRTGVDETQYF
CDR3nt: TGTGCCACCAGCTCCCGGACAGGGGTGGACGAGACCCAGTACTTC

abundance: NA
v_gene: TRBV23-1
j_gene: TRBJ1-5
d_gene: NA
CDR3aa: CASSQFSQGFQPQHF
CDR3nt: TGCGCCAGCAGTCAATTCTCACAGGGATTTCAGCCCCAGCATTTT

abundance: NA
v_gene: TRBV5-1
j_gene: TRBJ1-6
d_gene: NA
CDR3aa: CASSLGDGYSPLHF
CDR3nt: TGCGCCAGCAGCTTGGGTGACGGGTATTCACCCCTCCACTTT

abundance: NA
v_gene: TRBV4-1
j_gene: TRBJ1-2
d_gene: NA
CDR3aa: CASSQDSRLGGYTF
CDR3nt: TGCGCCAGCAGCCAAGATAGCCGTCTGGGAGGCTACACCTTC

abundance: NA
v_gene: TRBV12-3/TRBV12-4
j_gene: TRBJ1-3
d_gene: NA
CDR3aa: CASTRISGNTIYF
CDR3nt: TGTGCCAGCACCCGGATCTCTGGAAACACCATATATTTT

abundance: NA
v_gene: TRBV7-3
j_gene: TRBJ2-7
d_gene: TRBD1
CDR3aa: CASSVDLPGTGSGEQYF
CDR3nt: TGTGCCAGCAGCGTCGATTTACCGGGGACAGGATCCGGCGAGCAGTACTTC

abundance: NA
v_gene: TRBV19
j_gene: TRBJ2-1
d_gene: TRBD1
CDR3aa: CASSLRPPMDRAYNEQFF
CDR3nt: TGTGCCAGTAGTTTGCGACCCCCCATGGACAGGGCCTACAATGAGCAGTTCTTC

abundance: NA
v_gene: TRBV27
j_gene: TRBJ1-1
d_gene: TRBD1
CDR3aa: CASSLGGVTEAFF
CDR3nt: TGTGCCAGCAGTCTAGGGGGCGTGACTGAAGCTTTCTTT

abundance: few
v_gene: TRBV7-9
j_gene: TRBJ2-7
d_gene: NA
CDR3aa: CASSQPQGLPYEQYF
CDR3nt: TGTGCCAGCAGCCAACCACAGGGATTACCCTACGAGCAGTACTTC

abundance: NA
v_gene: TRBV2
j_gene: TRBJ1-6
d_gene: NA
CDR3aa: CASNGWSQDSPLHF
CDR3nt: TGTGCCAGCAACGGGTGGAGTCAGGATTCACCCCTCCACTTT

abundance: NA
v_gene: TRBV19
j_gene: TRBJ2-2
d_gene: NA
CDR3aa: CASNVAGTELFF
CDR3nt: TGTGCCAGTAATGTGGCAGGGACTGAGCTGTTTTTT

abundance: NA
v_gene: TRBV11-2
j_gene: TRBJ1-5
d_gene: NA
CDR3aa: CASSLVSNQPQHF
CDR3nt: TGTGCCAGCAGCTTAGTCAGCAATCAGCCCCAGCATTTT

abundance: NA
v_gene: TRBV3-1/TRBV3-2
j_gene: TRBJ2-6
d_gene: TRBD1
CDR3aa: CASSQDSRDSSGANVLTF
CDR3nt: TGTGCCAGCAGCCAAGACTCGAGGGACAGCTCTGGGGCCAACGTCCTGACTTTC

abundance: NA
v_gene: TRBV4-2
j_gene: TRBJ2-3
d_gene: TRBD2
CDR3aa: CASSHGLAGGPDTQYF
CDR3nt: TGTGCCAGCAGCCACGGACTAGCGGGAGGGCCCGATACGCAGTATTTT

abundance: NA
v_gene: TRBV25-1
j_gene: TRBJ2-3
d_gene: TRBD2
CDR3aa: CASSESHTSGELLETQYF
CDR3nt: TGTGCCAGCAGTGAATCCCACACTAGCGGGGAGCTTTTGGAGACGCAGTATTTT

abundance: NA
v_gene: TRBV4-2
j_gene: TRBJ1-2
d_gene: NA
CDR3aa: CASSQDSSLFYGYTF
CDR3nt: TGTGCCAGCAGCCAGGACAGCTCACTCTTCTATGGCTACACCTTC

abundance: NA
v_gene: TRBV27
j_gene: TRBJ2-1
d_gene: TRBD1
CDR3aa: CASSRTGGYEQFF
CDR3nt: TGTGCCAGCAGTCGGACAGGGGGCTATGAGCAGTTCTTC

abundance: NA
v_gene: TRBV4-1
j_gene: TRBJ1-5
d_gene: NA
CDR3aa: CASSQVMGANQPQHF
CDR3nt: TGCGCCAGCAGCCAAGTAATGGGGGCTAACCAGCCCCAGCATTTT

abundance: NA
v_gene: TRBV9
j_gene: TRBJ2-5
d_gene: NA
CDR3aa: CASSVGSGWETQYF
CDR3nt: TGTGCCAGCAGCGTAGGATCGGGTTGGGAGACCCAGTACTTC

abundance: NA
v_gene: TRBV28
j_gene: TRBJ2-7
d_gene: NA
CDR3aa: CASSFGHDEQYF
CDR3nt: TGTGCCAGCAGTTTTGGACACGACGAGCAGTACTTC

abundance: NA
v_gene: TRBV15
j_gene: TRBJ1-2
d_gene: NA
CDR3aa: CATAPGFSNYGYTF
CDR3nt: TGTGCCACCGCCCCAGGGTTTTCTAACTATGGCTACACCTTC

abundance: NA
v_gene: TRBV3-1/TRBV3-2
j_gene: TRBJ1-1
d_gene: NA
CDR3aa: CASSQALYTEAFF
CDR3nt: TGTGCCAGCAGCCAAGCTCTATACACTGAAGCTTTCTTT

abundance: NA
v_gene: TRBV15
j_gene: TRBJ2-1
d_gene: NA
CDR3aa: CATSRDNSANEQFF
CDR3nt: TGTGCCACCAGCAGAGATAACTCGGCCAATGAGCAGTTCTTC

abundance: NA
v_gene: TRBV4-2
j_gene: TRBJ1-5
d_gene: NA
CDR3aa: CASSQVGAVGNQPQHF
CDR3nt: TGTGCCAGCAGCCAAGTTGGGGCCGTTGGCAATCAGCCCCAGCATTTT

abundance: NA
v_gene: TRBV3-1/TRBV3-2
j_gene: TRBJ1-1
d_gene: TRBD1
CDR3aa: CASSQGPGGNTEAFF
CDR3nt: TGTGCCAGCAGCCAAGGGCCAGGGGGGAACACTGAAGCTTTCTTT

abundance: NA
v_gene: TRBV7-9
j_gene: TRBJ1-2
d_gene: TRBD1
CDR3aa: CASSLSGTEDYGYTF
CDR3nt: TGTGCCAGCAGCTTATCTGGGACAGAAGACTATGGCTACACCTTC

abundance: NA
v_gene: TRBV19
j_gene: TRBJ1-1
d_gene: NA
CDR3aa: CASSRQQMNTEAFF
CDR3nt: TGTGCCAGCTCGCGTCAGCAGATGAACACTGAAGCTTTCTTT

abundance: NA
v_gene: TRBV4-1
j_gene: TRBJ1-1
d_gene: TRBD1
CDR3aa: CASSFDRGATEAFF
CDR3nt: TGCGCCAGCAGCTTCGACAGGGGTGCAACTGAAGCTTTCTTT

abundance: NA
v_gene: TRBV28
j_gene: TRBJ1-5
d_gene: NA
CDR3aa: CASSYTTGYSNQPQHF
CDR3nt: TGTGCCAGCAGCTATACGACAGGCTATAGCAATCAGCCCCAGCATTTT